This T cell receptor beta chain was recorded in a study of blood T cell repertoires in COVID-19. Assay: immunoSEQ multiplex PCR; the TCRdb copy retains only in-frame clones and omits some. Of about 190,000 clones in the sample, roughly 80% are singletons; the top ten hold roughly 14%. Trimming took off 0 bases at V and 2 bases at J, with 11 bases between the two ends. From germline, CDR1 is LGHNA and CDR2 YSLEER. This CDR3 region has 15 residues. V gene TRBV4-3 combines with J gene TRBJ2-7; no firm D call. The source material was peripheral blood. This sequence was found in a middle-aged man who had recovered from COVID-19. CDR3 sequence reads: CASSQDQPGPYEQYF. In nucleotides, the CDR3 is TGCGCCAGCAGCCAAGATCAGCCTGGGCCCTACGAGCAGTACTTC.